What follows are 13 T cell receptor beta chains derived from one specimen sequenced in a study of Graves' ophthalmopathy and Graves' hyperthyroidism. Beta-chain TCR CDR3 regions were amplified from RNA transcripts. An opening RT-PCR round employed HTBI primers and preceded a second-round multiplex PCR. TCRdb independently ran MiXCR on the multiplex PCR reads; one entry per CDR3 protein. This sample yields some 400,000 distinct CDR3 sequences, of which about 18% are seen a single time; 1.6% belongs to the top ten. The sequenced sample consisted of peripheral blood. All receptors derive from a woman aged 18 to 35 with Graves' ophthalmopathy.

This clonotype came up many times. This CDR3 reads CSARASGALGTQYF. CDR3 DNA: TGCAGTGCTAGGGCAAGCGGGGCCCTCGGGACCCAGTACTTC. This chain connects TRBV20-1 to TRBJ2-5, with 7 bases identical to TRBD2. The ends lost 3 bases at V and 7 bases at J; junction bases unmatched: 11. Germline V gene data show CDR1 as DFQATT and CDR2 as SNEGSKA (reference sequence). The CDR3 extends over 14 amino acids.

This clonotype was observed at least ten times. The chain has TRBV20-1 and TRBJ2-5, with D perhaps TRBD1 or TRBD2 (5 bases each). The CDR3 totals 15 residues. Germline CDR1 DFQATT, CDR2 SNEGSKA (reference sequence). Trimming cost V 3 bases and J 5 bases, with 19 bases left between them. This CDR3 is CSASPGTPQEETQYF. In DNA form, the CDR3 reads TGCAGTGCTAGTCCCGGGACCCCGCAGGAGGAGACCCAGTACTTC.

The table lists this clonotype with many counts. The V gene is TRBV20-1, the J gene TRBJ1-2; D not certain. The germline V and J ends were trimmed by 0 bases and 6 bases, with 14 bases remaining between them. Per germline, CDR1 DFQATT and CDR2 SNEGSKA (reference sequence). The CDR3 is 14 amino acids. The CDR3 sequence: CSARDKASRHGYTF. Written as DNA, the CDR3 is TGCAGTGCTAGAGATAAGGCATCCAGACATGGCTACACCTTC.

Ten or more counts support this clonotype. The chain recombines TRBV27 with TRBJ2-7, with 11 bases aligning to TRBD2. The CDR3 consists of 17 residues. J gave up 3 bases and V 5 bases, and 12 bases lay outside the gene matches. The V gene's germline CDR1 is MNHEY and CDR2 SMNVEV (reference sequence). Written as DNA, the CDR3 is TGTGCCAGCAGTCCCGTCCTACTAGCGGGAGAGGTCTACGAGCAGTACTTC. Encoded protein: CASSPVLLAGEVYEQYF.

The chain carries TRBV27 and TRBJ1-1, with D hard to call. Germline V gene lookup returns CDR1 MNHEY and CDR2 SMNVEV (reference sequence). V gave up 7 bases and J gave up 4 bases, with 19 bases separating them. The length of the CDR3 is 15 residues. The CDR3 region has the DNA TGTGCCAGCACCGGGAGGGCCTCGGGGAGCACTGAAGCTTTCTTT. It is translated as CASTGRASGSTEAFF.

This clonotype was seen many times. The chain joins TRBV12-3 or TRBV12-4 to TRBJ2-6; D unclear. CDR3 length equals 13 residues. Trimming shortened V by 5 bases and J by 6 bases, and 8 bases separated the two germline ends. In nucleotides, the CDR3 is TGTGCCAGCAGTCCCCCACCGGCCAACGTCCTGACTTTC. Translating it yields CASSPPPANVLTF.

This clonotype was counted at least ten times. The chain combines TRBV29-1 with TRBJ2-7; perhaps TRBD1 as D (6 bases). CDR1 is SQVTM, CDR2 ANQGSEA, per germline. Deletions cut 6 bases from V and 0 bases from J, with 12 bases between. The CDR3 is 13 residues long. This CDR3 is CSVGQGSSYEQYF. The CDR3 nucleotides are TGCAGCGTGGGTCAGGGGAGCTCCTACGAGCAGTACTTC.

In this sample, this clonotype turned up many times. The gene calls are TRBV7-2 and TRBJ1-1, with D perhaps matching TRBD1 (5 bases). This CDR3 contains 14 residues. In germline, CDR1 is SGHTA, CDR2 FQGNSA. V was pared by 1 base and J by 4 bases, with 10 bases between. The CDR3 nucleotides read TGTGCCAGCAGCTTAGGGGGCCGCTCCACTGAAGCTTTCTTT. Its protein product is CASSLGGRSTEAFF.

This clonotype appeared many times. The chain couples TRBV9 to TRBJ1-3; D is undetermined. The CDR3 has 14 residues. Germline CDR1 reads SGDLS; CDR2 reads YYNGEE. Trimming took off 0 bases at V and 1 base at J, with 5 bases between the two ends. CDR3 nucleotide sequence: TGTGCCAGCAGCGTAGTAGGGTCTGGAAACACCATATATTTT. Encoded protein: CASSVVGSGNTIYF.

This clonotype was detected many times. This rearrangement joins TRBV7-2 to TRBJ2-7, with D possibly TRBD2 on 5 matching bases. The CDR3 has 16 residues. The germline CDR1 and CDR2 sequences are SGHTA and FQGNSA. V gave up 5 bases and J gave up 3 bases, with 20 bases separating them. The CDR3 protein is CASSAHLAGGGYEQYF. In DNA, the CDR3 is TGTGCCAGCAGCGCCCATCTGGCCGGAGGTGGCTACGAGCAGTACTTC.

V and J are TRBV11-1 and TRBJ1-1; no clear D gene. Trimming pared 6 bases from V and 0 bases from J, leaving 14 bases between. The CDR3 consists of 15 residues. Germline CDR1 is SGHAT and CDR2 is FQDESV (reference sequence). In nucleotides, the CDR3 is TGTGCCAGCAGGTCCTACGAGGCGTTGAACACTGAAGCTTTCTTT. Its translation is CASRSYEALNTEAFF. Using reference TRBV11-1 and TRBJ1-1 for the parts outside the CDR3, the full variable domain is EAEVAQSPRYKITEKSQAVAFWCDPISGHATLYWYRQILGQGPELLVQFQDESVVDDSQLPKDRFSAERLKGVDSTLKIQPAELGDSAMYLCASRSYEALNTEAFFGQGTRLTVV.

This clonotype showed up many times. The chain carries TRBV20-1 and TRBJ1-2, with D maybe TRBD1 (5 bases). Per the germline V gene, CDR1 is DFQATT and CDR2 is SNEGSKA (reference sequence). V was trimmed by 5 bases and J by 9 bases, leaving 16 bases between them. This CDR3 is built from 12 residues. Written as DNA, the CDR3 is TGCAGTGCTGAAGGGGTGTGGGGGAGCTACACCTTC. Amino acid sequence: CSAEGVWGSYTF.

This clonotype was found a few times. The chain has TRBV30 and TRBJ1-2, with D unresolved. This CDR3 has 13 amino acids. Trimming pared 1 base from V and 4 bases from J, leaving 10 bases between. Germline loops: CDR1 GTSNPN, CDR2 SVGIG (reference sequence). CDR3 in amino acids: CAWSGNFRYGYTF. DNA for the CDR3: TGTGCCTGGAGTGGCAATTTCCGCTATGGCTACACCTTC. Looking up the rest from reference TRBV30 and TRBJ1-2 gives the full variable domain: SQTIHQWPATLVQPVGSPLSLECTVEGTSNPNLYWYRQAAGRGLQLLFYSVGIGQISSEVPQNLSASRPQDRQFILSSKKLLLSDSGFYLCAWSGNFRYGYTFGSGTRLTVV.